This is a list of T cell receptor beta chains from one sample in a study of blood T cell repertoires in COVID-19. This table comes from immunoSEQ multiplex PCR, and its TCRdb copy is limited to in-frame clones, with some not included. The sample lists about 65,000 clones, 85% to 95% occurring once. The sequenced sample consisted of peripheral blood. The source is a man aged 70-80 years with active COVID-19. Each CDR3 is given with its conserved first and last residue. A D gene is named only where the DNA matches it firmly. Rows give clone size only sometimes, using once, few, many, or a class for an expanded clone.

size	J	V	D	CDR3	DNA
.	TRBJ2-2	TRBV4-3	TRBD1	CASSQEQGLRHTGELFF	TGCGCCAGCAGCCAAGAACAGGGGCTAAGGCACACCGGGGAGCTGTTTTTT
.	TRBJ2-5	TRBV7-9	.	CASSFAGAPRETQYF	TGTGCCAGCAGCTTCGCAGGGGCCCCGCGAGAGACCCAGTACTTC
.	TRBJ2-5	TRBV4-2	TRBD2	CASSQDYKRSSGGPETQYF	TGTGCCAGCAGCCAAGATTATAAGAGAAGTAGCGGGGGGCCGGAGACCCAGTACTTC
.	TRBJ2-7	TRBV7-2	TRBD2	CASRTSAGSYHEQYF	TGTGCCAGCAGGACTAGCGCCGGAAGTTACCACGAGCAGTACTTC
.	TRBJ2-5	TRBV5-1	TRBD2	CASRTSGGHQETQYF	TGCGCCAGCCGAACTAGCGGGGGGCACCAAGAGACCCAGTACTTC
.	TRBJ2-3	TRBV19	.	CASSTLDTQYF	TGTGCCAGTAGTACGTTAGATACGCAGTATTTT
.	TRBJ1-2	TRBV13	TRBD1	CASSLDRGLFGGYTF	TGTGCCAGCAGCTTAGACAGGGGGCTCTTCGGAGGCTACACCTTC
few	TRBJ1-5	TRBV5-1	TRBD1	CASSLKTGAHQPQHF	TGCGCCAGCAGCCTGAAAACAGGGGCCCATCAGCCCCAGCATTTT
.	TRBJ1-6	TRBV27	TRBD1	CASSLRTGGILSLHF	TGTGCCAGCAGTTTACGGACAGGAGGTATTCTATCCCTCCACTTT
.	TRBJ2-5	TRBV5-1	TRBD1	CASSEGTAGQETQYF	TGCGCCAGCAGCGAAGGGACAGCCGGACAAGAGACCCAGTACTTC
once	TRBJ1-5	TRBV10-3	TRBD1	CATKDRGNSNQPQHF	TGTGCCACCAAGGACAGGGGCAATAGCAATCAGCCCCAGCATTTT
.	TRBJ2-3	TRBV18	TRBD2	CASSPPAGGDTQYF	TGTGCCAGCTCACCACCTGCGGGGGGGGATACGCAGTATTTT
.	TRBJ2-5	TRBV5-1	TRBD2	CASSLELAGIETQYF	TGCGCCAGCAGCCTTGAGCTAGCGGGGATCGAGACCCAGTACTTC
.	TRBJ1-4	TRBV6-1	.	CASSEYRGGDGEKLFF	TGTGCCAGCAGTGAATATCGAGGAGGGGATGGCGAAAAACTGTTTTTT
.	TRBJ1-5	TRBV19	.	CASSTGQTLNQPQHF	TGTGCCAGTAGTACCGGACAGACCCTAAATCAGCCCCAGCATTTT
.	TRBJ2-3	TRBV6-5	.	CASSYEAGLWDTQYF	TGTGCCAGCAGTTACGAGGCAGGGCTTTGGGATACGCAGTATTTT
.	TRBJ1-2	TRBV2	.	CASSGISGIDGYTF	TGTGCCAGCAGTGGAATCTCGGGTATCGATGGCTACACCTTC
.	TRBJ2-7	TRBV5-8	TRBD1	CASSLGTGLSYEQYF	TGTGCCAGCAGCTTGGGGACAGGTCTATCCTACGAGCAGTACTTC